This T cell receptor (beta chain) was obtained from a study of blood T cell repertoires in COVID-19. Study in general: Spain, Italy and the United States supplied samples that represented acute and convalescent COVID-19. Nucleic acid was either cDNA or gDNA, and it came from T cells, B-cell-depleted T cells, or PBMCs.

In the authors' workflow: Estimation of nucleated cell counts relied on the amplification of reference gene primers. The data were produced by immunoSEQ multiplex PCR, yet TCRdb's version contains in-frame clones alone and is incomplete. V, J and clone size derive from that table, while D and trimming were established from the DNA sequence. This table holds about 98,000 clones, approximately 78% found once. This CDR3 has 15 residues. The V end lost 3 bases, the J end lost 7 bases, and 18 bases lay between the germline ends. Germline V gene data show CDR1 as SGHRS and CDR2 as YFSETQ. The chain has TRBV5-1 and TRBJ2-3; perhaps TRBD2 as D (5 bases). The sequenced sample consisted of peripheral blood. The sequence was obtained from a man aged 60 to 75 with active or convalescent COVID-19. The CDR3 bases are TGCGCCAGCAGCTCGGCGCAAGCGGTAACCTATACGCAGTATTTT. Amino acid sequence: CASSSAQAVTYTQYF.